The rows below give T cell receptor beta chains drawn from one sample of a study of technical replicates of blood from several donors. Repertoires were generated with immunoSEQ multiplex PCR, while TCRdb's copy carries only in-frame clones and drops some. The sample lists around 84,000 clones, less than 98% occurring once. Sequenced input: T cells isolated from PBMCs. These receptors were collected from a human donor in good health. The CDR3 runs from the conserved cysteine through the conserved F or W. The D gene is left open where the match is weak. The size field is filled for only some rows; it gives once, few, many or a size class.

j_call | clone_size | d_call | v_call | cdr3_nt | cdr3_aa
TRBJ2-2 | NA | TRBD2 | TRBV19 | TGTGCAAGTGAGCGGACTAGCGGGAGGGTGAACACCGGGGAGCTGTTTTTT | CASERTSGRVNTGELFF
TRBJ1-2 | NA | TRBD1 | TRBV2 | TGTGCCAGCGGTGATAAGGGACAGTGGAAGGAGGGCTACACCTTC | CASGDKGQWKEGYTF
TRBJ2-2 | NA | NA | TRBV6-4 | TGTGCCAGCAGAAGCAAAATTCCCATGACAGGAAACCAGAACACCGGGGAGCTGTTTTTT | CASRSKIPMTGNQNTGELFF
TRBJ1-5 | NA | NA | TRBV15 | TGTGCCACCCTGAACCTTCGGGGGTTAGGCAATCAGCCCCAGCATTTT | CATLNLRGLGNQPQHF
TRBJ2-3 | NA | NA | TRBV5-1 | TGCGCCAGCAGCTTGCTCCCGGGTTCGGACACAGATACGCAGTATTTT | CASSLLPGSDTDTQYF
TRBJ1-2 | NA | TRBD1 | TRBV19 | TGTGCCAGTAGTATTCTAGGGACAGGGGATGGCTACACCTTC | CASSILGTGDGYTF
TRBJ2-1 | NA | TRBD2 | TRBV4-1 | TGCGCCAGCAGCCATCCGGGGAGGGCGCCCTACAATGAGCAGTTCTTC | CASSHPGRAPYNEQFF
TRBJ1-2 | NA | TRBD1 | TRBV7-9 | TGTGCCAGCAGACCCGGGACAGGGACCTTCTATGGCTACACCTTC | CASRPGTGTFYGYTF
TRBJ1-5 | once | NA | TRBV18 | TGTGCCAGCTCAACCGCGTCGGGCAATCAGCCCCAGCATTTT | CASSTASGNQPQHF
TRBJ1-4 | NA | NA | TRBV4-1 | TGCGCCAGCAGCCAAGGAGGGTTTGAAAAACTGTTTTTT | CASSQGGFEKLFF
TRBJ2-3 | NA | TRBD2 | TRBV11-3 | TGTGCCAGCAGCTTAACTAGCGGGGGTACGCAGTATTTT | CASSLTSGGTQYF
TRBJ1-2 | NA | NA | TRBV6-1 | TGTGCCAGCACCAATCGAGGGGGGGATAACTATGGCTACACCTTC | CASTNRGGDNYGYTF
TRBJ1-5 | NA | TRBD1 | TRBV7-2 | TGTGCCAGCAGCTTAGATGCCGGGACAGCTTCTTCAAATCAGCCCCAGCATTTT | CASSLDAGTASSNQPQHF
TRBJ2-1 | NA | NA | TRBV27 | TGTGCCAGCAGGAGCTCCTACAATGAGCAGTTCTTC | CASRSSYNEQFF
TRBJ1-2 | NA | NA | TRBV30 | TGTGCCTGTACAGGACAGTATAACTATGGCTACACCTTC | CACTGQYNYGYTF
TRBJ2-1 | NA | TRBD1 | TRBV7-7 | TGTGCCAGCAGCTTAGAGGCAGGGGGCTCCTACAATGAGCAGTTCTTC | CASSLEAGGSYNEQFF
TRBJ2-2 | NA | TRBD2 | TRBV4-2 | TGTGCCAGCAGCCAAGAATGGCGGGAGTATGTCACCGGGGAGCTGTTTTTT | CASSQEWREYVTGELFF
TRBJ2-7 | NA | NA | TRBV27 | TGTGCCAGCAGTCCCCAACCCCCGACTCTATACGAGCAGTACTTC | CASSPQPPTLYEQYF
TRBJ2-1 | NA | TRBD2 | TRBV28 | TGTGCCGGACGACTAGCGGGAAACAATGAGCAGTTCTTC | CAGRLAGNNEQFF
TRBJ2-1 | NA | TRBD2 | TRBV18 | TGTGCCAGCTCACCTTCTAGCGGGGGGTCCGATGAGCAGTTCTTC | CASSPSSGGSDEQFF
TRBJ2-7 | NA | NA | TRBV7-9 | TGTGCCAGCAGCCCTGACAGAACCATCTACGAGCAGTACTTC | CASSPDRTIYEQYF
TRBJ2-5 | once | TRBD2 | TRBV10-3 | TGTGCCATCAGTGGGAAACTAGCGGGGGCCGATTGGGAAGAGACCCAGTACTTC | CAISGKLAGADWEETQYF
TRBJ2-1 | NA | NA | TRBV5-1 | TGCGCCAGCAGCTTGGATTTGGCTAGTCCATACAATGAGCAGTTCTTC | CASSLDLASPYNEQFF
TRBJ2-7 | NA | NA | TRBV15 | TGTGCCACGGCCCCTGGCACGTACTCCTACGAGCAGTACTTC | CATAPGTYSYEQYF
TRBJ2-5 | NA | TRBD2 | TRBV2 | TGTGCCAGCAGTGAAAGGCTAGCGGGGGAGATAGAGACCCAGTACTTC | CASSERLAGEIETQYF
TRBJ2-3 | NA | TRBD1 | TRBV5-1 | TGCGCCAGCAGCTTGGTCCAGGGGGCAAAAGATACGCAGTATTTT | CASSLVQGAKDTQYF
TRBJ2-7 | NA | TRBD1 | TRBV19 | TGTGCCAGTACCCTGGGACAGGGGGACTACGAGCAGTACTTC | CASTLGQGDYEQYF
TRBJ2-5 | NA | NA | TRBV6-1 | TGTGCCAGCAGTGACCCGGGACACCCCCAAGAGACCCAGTACTTC | CASSDPGHPQETQYF
TRBJ1-1 | NA | TRBD1 | TRBV7-3 | TGTGCCAGCAGCCTACAATCCGGGACAGGGAACACTGAAGCTTTCTTT | CASSLQSGTGNTEAFF
TRBJ2-7 | NA | TRBD1 | TRBV10-3 | TGTGCCATCAGTGCCCCCAGAGGTGTGGGACAGGGGGCTGGGGAGCAGTACTTC | CAISAPRGVGQGAGEQYF
TRBJ2-2 | NA | TRBD1 | TRBV7-6 | TGTGCCAGCAGATCCGGGACAGGGGTCCTCACCGGGGAGCTGTTTTTT | CASRSGTGVLTGELFF
TRBJ2-7 | NA | TRBD2 | TRBV4-1 | TGCGCCAGCAGCCAAGAGGGCGGGAGCGACGAGCAGTACTTC | CASSQEGGSDEQYF
TRBJ2-5 | NA | TRBD2 | TRBV9 | TGTGCCAGCAGCGTAGCTAGCGGGACAGAGACCCAGTACTTC | CASSVASGTETQYF
TRBJ2-2 | once | TRBD2 | TRBV27 | TGTGCCAGCAGACACACAAAGGGACTAGCTTACCCGAGTAGCGGGGAGCTGTTTTTT | CASRHTKGLAYPSSGELFF
TRBJ2-1 | NA | NA | TRBV9 | TGTGCCAGCAGCGAAAGTCACAGGGGCGGGGATGAGCAGTTCTTC | CASSESHRGGDEQFF
TRBJ1-6 | NA | NA | TRBV21-1 | TGTGCCAGCAGCAAAGGAAAACAGGGGGCCAATTCACCCCTCCACTTT | CASSKGKQGANSPLHF
TRBJ1-4 | NA | NA | TRBV2 | TGTGCCAGCAGTGAGATGGGGGGTAAGGACCCTCCCGTAACTAATGAAAAACTGTTTTTT | CASSEMGGKDPPVTNEKLFF
TRBJ2-7 | once | NA | TRBV29-1 | TGCAGCGTTGAGAGGGGGACGGAGACTTACGAGCAGTACTTC | CSVERGTETYEQYF
TRBJ1-1 | NA | NA | TRBV18 | TGTGCCAGCTCACTCCGGGTGGTGGGGGCATTTGAAGCTTTCTTT | CASSLRVVGAFEAFF
TRBJ2-7 | NA | NA | TRBV5-1 | TGCGCCAGCAGCTTGCCGCTAGGGGAAGCATCCTACGAGCAGTACTTC | CASSLPLGEASYEQYF